This TCR beta chain emerged from a study of T-cell memory formation after mild COVID-19 (dated by TCRdb to 2020 to 2023). Regarding the research as a whole: TCR sequence clusters from the two donors were found to be largely donor specific. In two donors, T-cell clones that expanded and contracted after mild COVID-19 were followed by sequencing TCRalpha and TCRbeta repertoires longitudinally. The cohort comprised two young, previously healthy adult volunteers, one female and one male. Overall study results and their limits: Some responding clones were detected in pre-infection memory, which suggested that pre-existing cross-reactive memory T cells had joined the SARS-CoV-2 response. Contracting CD4+ clones turned up mainly in the CM and EM memory subsets, whereas EMRA was where CD8+ clones were enriched. Clones contracting from day 15 to 85 had balanced CD4/CD8 phenotypes, while a second wave expanding from day 15 to 37 was biased towards CD4+. SARS-CoV-2 specificity was not confirmed for the second-wave clones peaking on day 37. The study included only a couple of mild cases, and larger cohorts that include severe cases with pre-infection samples were judged to be necessary.

CDR1 SNHLY and CDR2 FYNNEI are derived from the germline V gene. From the cysteine through the phenylalanine, the CDR3 covers 13 amino acids. CDR3 DNA is the only sequence kept; it has 39 bases, read in frame from the first base. Relative to germline, V is 7 bases shorter and J is 5 bases shorter, with 12 bases between their ends. PBMCs were isolated by Ficoll-Paque density gradient centrifugation. TCRdb names Illumina NovaSeq 6000 as the instrument used. Using 5'RACE with constant-segment primers, TCRalpha and TCRbeta cDNA libraries were constructed, with sample barcodes and unique molecular identifiers added in the process. Trizol reagent was used to extract RNA from every sample. Libraries were amplified in two PCR steps, with a second sample barcode and Illumina TruSeq adapters added in the second step. The libraries were sequenced on an Illumina NovaSeq using 2 x 150 bp paired-end reads. The study's own analysis went as follows. Demultiplexing of reads and collapsing into UMI-guided consensus sequences were performed with migec v1.2.7. Using mixcr v2.1.11, the UMI consensuses were aligned to TRA and TRB V and J templates and assembled into clonotypes. A clonotype was counted as expanded or contracted only when both edgeR and NoisET called the clonotype significant, with the noise models trained on biological replicates. For edgeR calls, the thresholds were a false discovery rate-adjusted p below 0.01 and a log2 fold-change of 1. As an exploratory analysis of dynamics, max-normalized trajectories of the 1000 most abundant clonotypes were examined by PCA with hierarchical clustering. Separately sequenced CD4+ and CD8+ repertoires were used to assign the CD4 or CD8 phenotype of responding clones. TCRdb cleaned the public reads at Q25 with fastp, built clones with MiXCR and kept in-frame beta chains. Under each unique CDR3 protein, matching rows form one entry showing the most common genes and DNA. The V and J calls and clone size are TCRdb's, not the authors'. For this sample the table gives some 340,000 distinct CDR3 sequences, of which 10% to 15% were detected only once. The biggest ten clones account for 20% to 25% of the sample.

This clonotype was observed at least ten times. Its recognized antigen is unknown. Qualities for individual bases were not recorded, and no much larger clone is one base off. The clonotype comes from a man aged 18 to 35 who had mild COVID-19 (a few samples of this study predate the infection). The sample titles of this study are shuffled in the database, so cell type and time point are left out; the donor was told from shared clones. The rearrangement joined TRBV2 to TRBJ2-1, with no reliable assignment of the D segment. Sequenced: PBMCs or a T cell subset sorted from them (not recorded which). CDR3 region: CASIRGGDNEQFF. The DNA sequence follows: TGTGCCAGCATACGAGGTGGGGACAATGAGCAGTTCTTC.